Given below is one TCR beta chain in context. This sample was taken from a study of blood T cell repertoires in COVID-19. About the research overall: Samples representing acute and convalescent COVID-19 were sourced from the United States, Italy and Spain.

Clones were sequenced by immunoSEQ multiplex PCR, and TCRdb holds only the in-frame ones, with some missing. The repertoire holds hundreds of thousands of clones, approximately 84% seen once, with around 1.8% in the top ten. The sample taken for sequencing was PBMCs or T cells enriched from blood (not recorded which). The receptor was isolated from a man aged 35 to 55 who had recovered from COVID-19.

This CDR3 is CASSLRVVYEQYF. The CDR3 nucleotides are TGTGCCAGCAGTTTGCGGGTTGTCTACGAGCAGTACTTC. This chain connects TRBV12-3 or TRBV12-4 to TRBJ2-7; weak D call: TRBD2 (5 bases). This CDR3 has 13 amino acids. Trimming removed 3 bases at V and 3 bases at J, with 9 bases between.